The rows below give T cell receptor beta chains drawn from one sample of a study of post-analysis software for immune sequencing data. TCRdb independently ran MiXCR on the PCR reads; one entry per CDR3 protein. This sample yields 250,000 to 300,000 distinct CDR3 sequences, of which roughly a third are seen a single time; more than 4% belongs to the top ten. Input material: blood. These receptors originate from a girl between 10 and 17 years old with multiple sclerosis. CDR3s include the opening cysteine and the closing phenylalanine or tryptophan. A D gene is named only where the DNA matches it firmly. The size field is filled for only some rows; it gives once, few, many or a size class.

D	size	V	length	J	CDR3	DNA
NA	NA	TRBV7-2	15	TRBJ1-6	CANSSSSRENSPLHF	TGTGCCAACAGCTCATCCTCCAGGGAGAATTCACCCCTCCACTTT
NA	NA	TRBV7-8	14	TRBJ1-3	CASSLQSSGNTIYF	TGTGCCAGCAGCCTACAGAGCTCTGGAAACACCATATATTTT
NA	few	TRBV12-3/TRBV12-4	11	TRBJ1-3	CASSASDTIYF	TGTGCCAGCAGCGCATCGGACACCATATATTTT
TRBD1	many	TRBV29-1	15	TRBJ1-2	CSVRPLRQGADGYTF	TGCAGCGTTCGGCCCCTGCGACAGGGGGCTGATGGCTACACCTTC
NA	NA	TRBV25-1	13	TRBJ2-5	CASSESLRGTQYF	TGTGCCAGCAGTGAATCTCTACGGGGGACCCAGTACTTC
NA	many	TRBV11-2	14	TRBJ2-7	CASSSYLKAYEQYF	TGTGCCAGCAGCTCATATCTCAAGGCCTACGAGCAGTACTTC
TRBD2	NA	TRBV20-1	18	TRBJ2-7	CSAYVASGPLKSSYEQYF	TGCAGTGCTTATGTCGCTAGCGGCCCCTTAAAATCCTCCTACGAGCAGTACTTC
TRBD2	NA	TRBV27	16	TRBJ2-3	CASRRGLAGDADTQYF	TGTGCCAGCAGAAGAGGACTAGCGGGGGACGCAGATACGCAGTATTTT
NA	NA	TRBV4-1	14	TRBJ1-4	CASSQTRGREKLFF	TGCGCCAGCAGCCAAACCAGGGGAAGGGAAAAACTGTTTTTT
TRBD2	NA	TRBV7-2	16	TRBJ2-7	CASSLVGTSGSYEQYF	TGTGCCAGCAGCTTAGTTGGGACTAGCGGGAGCTACGAGCAGTACTTC
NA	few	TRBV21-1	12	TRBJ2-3	CARRQGADTQYF	TGTGCCAGGAGACAGGGGGCAGATACGCAGTATTTT
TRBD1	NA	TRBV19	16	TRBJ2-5	CACRPSTGGIQETQYF	TGTGCCTGTAGACCATCGACAGGGGGCATCCAGGAGACCCAGTACTTC
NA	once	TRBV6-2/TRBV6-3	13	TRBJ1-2	CASSMDGNYGYTF	TGTGCCAGCAGCATGGACGGTAACTATGGCTACACCTTC
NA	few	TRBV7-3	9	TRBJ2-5	CASKETQYF	TGTGCCAGCAAAGAGACCCAGTACTTC
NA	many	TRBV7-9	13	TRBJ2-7	CASSLTARHEQYF	TGTGCCAGCAGCTTAACCGCTCGCCACGAGCAGTACTTC
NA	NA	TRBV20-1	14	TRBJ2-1	CSAYGAGPDSEQFF	TGCAGTGCCTATGGGGCAGGGCCCGACAGTGAGCAGTTCTTC
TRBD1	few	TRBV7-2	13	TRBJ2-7	CASSLLTGIEQYF	TGTGCCAGCAGCTTACTGACAGGGATCGAGCAGTACTTC
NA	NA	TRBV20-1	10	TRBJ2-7	CSQKGNEQYF	TGCAGTCAAAAAGGGAACGAGCAGTACTTC
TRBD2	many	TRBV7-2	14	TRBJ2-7	CASSLRTGGYEQYF	TGTGCCAGCAGCTTAAGGACGGGAGGGTACGAGCAGTACTTC
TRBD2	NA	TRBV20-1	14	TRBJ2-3	CSASASGARGTQYF	TGCAGTGCTAGCGCCAGCGGGGCGCGGGGTACGCAGTATTTT
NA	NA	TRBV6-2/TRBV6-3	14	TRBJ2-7	CASSTPGRAVILYF	TGTGCCAGCAGTACGCCGGGACGGGCAGTAATTTTGTACTTC
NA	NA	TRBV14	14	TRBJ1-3	CASSPWTKGNTIYF	TGTGCCAGCAGCCCCTGGACGAAGGGAAACACCATATATTTT
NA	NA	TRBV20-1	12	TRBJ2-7	CSARLGSYEQYF	TGCAGTGCTAGACTAGGTTCCTACGAGCAGTACTTC
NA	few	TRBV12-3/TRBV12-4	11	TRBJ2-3	CASGLTDAQYF	TGTGCCAGCGGGCTCACAGATGCGCAGTATTTT
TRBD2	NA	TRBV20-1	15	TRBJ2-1	CSAREAGETYNGQFF	TGCAGTGCTAGAGAGGCGGGAGAAACGTACAATGGGCAGTTCTTC
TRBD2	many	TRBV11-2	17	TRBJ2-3	CASSPTRASGNTDTQYF	TGTGCCAGCAGCCCCACTCGGGCTAGCGGAAACACAGATACGCAGTATTTT
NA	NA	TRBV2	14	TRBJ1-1	CASSRQSMNTEAFF	TGTGCCAGTAGCCGACAGAGCATGAACACTGAAGCTTTCTTT
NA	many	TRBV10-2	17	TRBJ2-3	CASSESQAGKLTDTQYF	TGCGCCAGCAGTGAGTCCCAGGCAGGGAAGCTCACAGATACGCAGTATTTT
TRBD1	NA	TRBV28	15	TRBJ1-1	CASLRTGQGNTEAFF	TGTGCCAGCTTACGAACGGGACAGGGGAACACTGAAGCTTTCTTT
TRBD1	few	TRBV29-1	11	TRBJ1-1	CSVGQGIEAFF	TGCAGCGTCGGACAGGGGATTGAAGCTTTCTTT
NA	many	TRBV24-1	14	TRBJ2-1	CATSDPPSGNEQFF	TGTGCCACCAGTGATCCTCCTTCGGGCAATGAGCAGTTCTTC
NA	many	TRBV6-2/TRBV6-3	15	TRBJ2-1	CASSLRPGQYNEQFF	TGTGCCAGCAGTCTAAGGCCGGGCCAATACAATGAGCAGTTCTTC
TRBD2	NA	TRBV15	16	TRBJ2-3	CATSREAGPSTDTQYF	TGTGCCACCAGCAGAGAAGCGGGACCGAGCACAGATACGCAGTATTTT
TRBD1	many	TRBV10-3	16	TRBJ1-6	CAISEWDRIYNSPLHF	TGTGCCATCAGTGAATGGGACAGAATATATAATTCACCCCTCCACTTT
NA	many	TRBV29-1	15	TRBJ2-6	CSVEVGSRGANVLTF	TGCAGCGTTGAGGTGGGGTCGCGAGGGGCCAACGTCCTGACTTTC
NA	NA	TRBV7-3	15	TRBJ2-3	CASTPGPGRIDTQYF	TGTGCCAGCACCCCTGGGCCCGGCAGGATAGATACGCAGTATTTT
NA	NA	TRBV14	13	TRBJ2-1	CASSLGRGNERFF	TGTGCCAGCAGCCTAGGTAGGGGCAATGAGCGGTTCTTC
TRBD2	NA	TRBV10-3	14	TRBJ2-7	CASESGTSPGEQYF	TGTGCCTCGGAGTCCGGGACTAGCCCGGGCGAGCAGTACTTC